These T cell receptor beta chains were read from a single sample in a study of T cell responses to AZD1222 COVID-19 vaccine. The repertoire was sequenced with immunoSEQ multiplex PCR; TCRdb's copy has only in-frame clones and lacks some. The data contain some 130,000 clones, about 90% of them singletons. The sample consisted of peripheral blood, taken on day 0 of AZD1222 vaccination. Receptor source: an adult in good health. Both conserved end residues are trimmed from each CDR3. The order of the fields is V gene, J gene, CDR3 protein.

V: TRBV5-4; J: TRBJ1-5; CDR3: ASSLDGGNQPQH
V: TRBV5-5; J: TRBJ2-1; CDR3: ASSLDRGSYNEQF
V: TRBV10-3; J: TRBJ2-1; CDR3: AISESWQGGDEQF
V: TRBV15; J: TRBJ2-1; CDR3: ATSRDLGTAYNEQF
V: TRBV11-2; J: TRBJ2-1; CDR3: ASSRDRGPKF
V: TRBV5-1; J: TRBJ1-3; CDR3: ASSLTGAGDGNTIY
V: TRBV6-5; J: TRBJ1-1; CDR3: ASRLASHTEAF
V: TRBV6-5; J: TRBJ2-7; CDR3: ASGTTGEYPYEQY
V: TRBV29-1; J: TRBJ2-7; CDR3: SVEGDSYEQY
V: TRBV27; J: TRBJ1-2; CDR3: ASSFRGRGLGANYGYT
V: TRBV5-1; J: TRBJ1-1; CDR3: ASSFGPANTEAF